This T cell receptor (beta chain) is from a study of blood T cell repertoires in COVID-19. Study details: The United States, Italy and Spain were the sources of the acute and convalescent COVID-19 samples. PBMCs, B-cell-depleted T cells, or T cells provided the cDNA or gDNA that made up the material.

The CDR3 has 16 residues. Germline lookup yields CDR1 SEHNR and CDR2 FQNEAQ (reference sequence). The ends lost 2 bases at V and 4 bases at J; junction bases unmatched: 8. Original processing methods: It was from reference gene primer amplification that nucleated cell counts were estimated. The table came from immunoSEQ multiplex PCR; TCRdb's copy has only in-frame clones and leaves some out. V and J calls and clone size are given by that table; D and trimming were obtained from the DNA. This table holds 270,000 or so clones, approximately 90% found once. This clone was seen only a few times. The chain combines TRBV7-9 with TRBJ2-1, with TRBD1 identical over 7 bases. Sequencing was carried out using peripheral blood. This TCR was sampled from a woman in her thirties with active or convalescent COVID-19. In DNA, the CDR3 is TGTGCCAGCAGCTTATTCGGGCAGGGGGATTACAATGAGCAGTTCTTC. Its protein is CASSLFGQGDYNEQFF. Full variable domain (remainder filled in from reference TRBV7-9 and TRBJ2-1): DTGVSQNPRHKITKRGQNVTFRCDPISEHNRLYWYRQTLGQGPEFLTYFQNEAQLEKSRLLSDRFSAERPKGSFSTLEIQRTEQGDSAMYLCASSLFGQGDYNEQFFGPGTRLTVL.